The next 16 T cell receptor beta chains were all read from a single sample in a study of cytomegalovirus exposure and HLA in healthy donors. Both 60 Vbeta primers and 13 Jbeta primers went into the PCR. TCRdb's table, derived via immunoSEQ multiplex PCR, lists solely in-frame clones and lacks some. There are about 94,000 clones in the sample; about four fifths occur only once, and about 3.8% lies in the top ten. Source material: PBMCs. The receptors derive from a woman in her thirties or forties in good health and CMV-seronegative.

There are a few counts of this clone. The V and J genes are TRBV15 and TRBJ1-1; D is perhaps TRBD1 (5 bases). Germline lookup yields CDR1 LNHNV and CDR2 YYDKDF (reference sequence). Trimming stripped 0 bases from V and 3 bases from J, with 14 bases between. This CDR3 is 16 amino acids long. The CDR3 DNA reads TGTGCCACCAGCAGAGATCAACCAGTAGGGGACACTGAAGCTTTCTTT. Protein sequence: CATSRDQPVGDTEAFF.

The V call is TRBV30, the J call TRBJ1-1; D gene unclear. V lost 4 bases and J 1 base, leaving 7 bases between the germline ends. In germline, CDR1 is GTSNPN, CDR2 SVGIG (reference sequence). The CDR3 loop spans 12 amino acids. This CDR3 reads CAWTSGNTEAFF. The CDR3 bases are TGTGCCTGGACGTCAGGGAACACTGAAGCTTTCTTT.

The chain links TRBV28 to TRBJ1-2, with D hard to call. The CDR3 has 12 amino acids. V was pared by 10 bases and J by 1 base, with 10 bases between. Germline CDR1 and CDR2: MDHEN and SYDVKM. The CDR3 bases are TGTGCCATCCGGGGATATAACTATGGCTACACCTTC. The encoded protein is CAIRGYNYGYTF.

There are a few counts of this clone. The chain couples TRBV7-2 to TRBJ1-3; D is undetermined. Trimming shortened V by 1 base and J by 0 bases, and 13 bases separated the two germline ends. CDR1 is SGHTA, CDR2 FQGNSA, per germline. The CDR3 is 17 amino acids. Written as DNA, the CDR3 is TGTGCCAGCAGCTTAGTGGGTCCGACTACCTCTGGAAACACCATATATTTT. Protein sequence: CASSLVGPTTSGNTIYF.

This rearrangement joins TRBV29-1 to TRBJ1-2; possible D gene TRBD1, 5 bases. Germline V gives CDR1 SQVTM, CDR2 ANQGSEA. V lost 0 bases to trimming and J lost 8 bases, with 16 bases between them. The CDR3 loop spans 14 amino acids. The CDR3 DNA reads as TGCAGCGTTGAAGATCGGGAGGGGCCGGGGGGCTACACCTTC. Protein product: CSVEDREGPGGYTF.

This clone showed up just a few times. The chain is built from TRBV10-3 and TRBJ2-7, with D possibly being TRBD2 (6 bases). Trimming took 8 bases from V and 0 from J, leaving 14 bases between them. Germline V gene data show CDR1 as ENHRY and CDR2 as SYGVKD. The CDR3 extends over 14 amino acids. The CDR3 here is CAIGETGGSYEQYF. CDR3 DNA: TGTGCCATCGGAGAGACCGGGGGCTCCTACGAGCAGTACTTC.

The rearrangement joins TRBV7-9 to TRBJ2-2; TRBD1 is a possible D gene (6 bases). CDR3 length: 16 amino acids. Germline values: CDR1 SEHNR, CDR2 FQNEAQ (reference sequence). V lost 5 bases and J lost 0, with 13 bases in between. CDR3 region: CASSTLQGPNTGELFF. Here the CDR3 DNA reads TGTGCCAGCAGCACCTTACAGGGTCCGAACACCGGGGAGCTGTTTTTT.

The CDR3: CASSQGQGPSPLHF. The CDR3 nucleotides read TGCGCCAGCAGCCAAGGACAGGGACCTTCACCCCTCCACTTT. The genes are TRBV5-1 and TRBJ1-6; 8 positions agree with TRBD1. Germline CDR1 and CDR2: SGHRS and YFSETQ. J lost 9 bases, V lost 4 bases, and 6 bases had no gene match. CDR3 length: 14 amino acids.

This clone showed up just once. The rearrangement uses TRBV4-1 and TRBJ2-5, with TRBD1 matching over 10 bases. The germline V gene encodes CDR1 MGHRA and CDR2 YSYEKL. CDR3 size: 16 residues. J was trimmed by 4 bases and V by 2 bases; bases with no gene match: 7. The CDR3 sequence is CASSQLGTGVGETQYF. The CDR3 DNA follows: TGCGCCAGCAGCCAACTCGGGACAGGGGTCGGAGAGACCCAGTACTTC.

The CDR3 coding sequence is TGTGCCACCAGCAGAGATCTGGGGGGAGGCGGGGAGCTGTTTTTT. It is translated as CATSRDLGGGGELFF. This rearrangement joins TRBV15 to TRBJ2-2, with TRBD2 as a possible D gene (6 bases). In germline, CDR1 is LNHNV, CDR2 YYDKDF (reference sequence). There are 15 residues in the CDR3. The V gene lost 0 bases and the J gene lost 7 bases, with 12 bases spanning the gap. Filled out from reference TRBV15 and TRBJ2-2, the complete variable domain reads DAMVIQNPRYQVTQFGKPVTLSCSQTLNHNVMYWYQQKSSQAPKLLFHYYDKDFNNEADTPDNFQSRRPNTSFCFLDIRSPGLGDTAMYLCATSRDLGGGGELFFGEGSRLTVL.

The J gene is TRBJ1-2, the V gene TRBV30, with D possibly matching TRBD1 (6 bases). The CDR3 is 12 amino acids. CDR1 and CDR2 from the germline V gene are GTSNPN and SVGIG (reference sequence). V was cut by 4 bases and J by 7 bases, with 13 bases left in between. CDR3: CAWTKQGCGYTF. CDR3 nucleotide sequence: TGTGCCTGGACGAAACAGGGTTGTGGCTACACCTTC. Filled out from reference TRBV30 and TRBJ1-2, the complete variable domain reads SQTIHQWPATLVQPVGSPLSLECTVEGTSNPNLYWYRQAAGRGLQLLFYSVGIGQISSEVPQNLSASRPQDRQFILSSKKLLLSDSGFYLCAWTKQGCGYTFGSGTRLTVV.

The V and J genes are TRBV5-1 and TRBJ1-4; perhaps TRBD1 as D (6 bases). V shed 3 bases and J shed 7 bases, with 16 bases lying between them. The CDR3 is 15 amino acids. Germline CDR1 SGHRS, CDR2 YFSETQ. The CDR3 sequence: CASSYKTGMGEKLFF. For the CDR3, the DNA is TGCGCCAGCAGCTATAAAACAGGGATGGGTGAAAAACTGTTTTTT.

The V call is TRBV5-1, the J call TRBJ2-5; perhaps TRBD2 as D (6 bases). V was trimmed by 4 bases and J by 2 bases, leaving 9 bases between them. Germline CDR1 and CDR2: SGHRS and YFSETQ. The CDR3 covers 13 residues. The CDR3 nucleotides read TGCGCCAGCAGCGGGAGCGGGCAAGAGACCCAGTACTTC. Translation: CASSGSGQETQYF. The variable domain in full, completed from reference TRBV5-1 and TRBJ2-5, reads KAGVTQTPRYLIKTRGQQVTLSCSPISGHRSVSWYQQTPGQGLQFLFEYFSETQRNKGNFPGRFSGRQFSNSRSEMNVSTLELGDSALYLCASSGSGQETQYFGPGTRLLVL.

The chain has TRBV4-1 and TRBJ2-7, with 10 bases fitting TRBD2. The CDR3 has 18 amino acids. The germline V gene has CDR1 MGHRA and CDR2 YSYEKL. Trimming at V came to 1 base and at J to 0 bases, leaving 9 bases not matched to a gene. The CDR3 DNA reads as TGCGCCAGCAGCCAAGGGGTTAGCGGGGGGTCACTCTCCTACGAGCAGTACTTC. It is translated as CASSQGVSGGSLSYEQYF.

The V and J genes are TRBV7-2 and TRBJ1-3; 8 bases fit TRBD1. From germline, CDR1 is SGHTA and CDR2 FQGNSA. Trimming at V came to 8 bases and at J to 1 base, leaving 1 base not matched to a gene. The CDR3 runs to 13 residues. CDR3 region: CASRTGSGNTIYF. The CDR3 nucleotides are TGTGCCAGCCGGACAGGGTCTGGAAACACCATATATTTT. Full variable domain (outside the CDR3, taken from reference TRBV7-2 and TRBJ1-3): GAGVSQSPSNKVTEKGKDVELRCDPISGHTALYWYRQSLGQGLEFLIYFQGNSAPDKSGLPSDRFSAERTGGSVSTLTIQRTQQEDSAVYLCASRTGSGNTIYFGEGSWLTVV.

This clone was found a few times. V usage is TRBV4-1 and J usage is TRBJ2-7; the D gene is possibly TRBD1 (6 bases). The germline V and J ends were trimmed by 4 bases and 0 bases, with 16 bases remaining between them. The germline gives CDR1 MGHRA, CDR2 YSYEKL. CDR3 length: 16 amino acids. The DNA for the CDR3 is TGCGCCAGCAGCCCGCCCACCGGGACAAACTCCTACGAGCAGTACTTC. It translates to CASSPPTGTNSYEQYF.